Listed below are T cell receptor beta chains from one sample, sequenced in a study of cytomegalovirus exposure and HLA in healthy donors. Repertoires were generated with immunoSEQ multiplex PCR, while TCRdb's copy carries only in-frame clones and drops some. The table has tens of thousands of clones, about 57% seen once. The sample comprised PBMCs. The receptors stem from a human donor in good health. The CDR3 runs from the conserved cysteine through the conserved F or W. D genes are given only for firm matches. Part of the rows lack a size; the others show once, few, many or a class for expanded clones.

>TRBV29-1|few|TRBD1|14|TRBJ2-7
TGCAGCGTGGGACGGGACAGGGCCTCCTACGAGCAGTACTTC
CSVGRDRASYEQYF
>TRBV11-2|few|TRBD1|15|TRBJ2-1
TGTGCCAGCAGCTTAGGACAGGGGCGATACAATGAGCAGTTCTTC
CASSLGQGRYNEQFF
>TRBV27|few|-|15|TRBJ1-1
TGTGCCAGCAGTTCCCGGACGGACATGAACACTGAAGCTTTCTTT
CASSSRTDMNTEAFF
>TRBV18|-|TRBD1|15|TRBJ1-4
TGTGCCAGCTCGGGGCAGGGACAGGGAGGAGAAAAACTATTTTTT
CASSGQGQGGEKLFF
>TRBV7-7|-|-|12|TRBJ1-2
TGTGCTAGCAGTCCTAGGGGGAATGGCTACACCTTC
CASSPRGNGYTF
>TRBV5-8|once|TRBD2|14|TRBJ2-1
TGTGCCAGCAGCGCGGGACTATTCTACAATGAGCAGTTCTTC
CASSAGLFYNEQFF
>TRBV4-3|-|-|13|TRBJ1-2
TGCGCCAGCAGCCAAGGACAGCTCTATGGCTACACCTTC
CASSQGQLYGYTF
>TRBV9|-|-|15|TRBJ1-6
TGTGCCAGCAGCGCCGGAGTGGCTGGGAATTCACCCCTCCACTTT
CASSAGVAGNSPLHF
>TRBV5-4|once|TRBD1|15|TRBJ1-2
TGTGCCAGCAGCTTGGACAGGGGCAGTGGCTATGGCTACACCTTC
CASSLDRGSGYGYTF
>TRBV30|-|-|14|TRBJ1-3
TGTGCCTGGAGTGTAACCGGCTCTGGAAACACCATATATTTT
CAWSVTGSGNTIYF
>TRBV6-1|-|TRBD1|17|TRBJ1-3
TGTGCCAGCAGTGAACCGCTACAGGGGGCTTCTGGAAACACCATATATTTT
CASSEPLQGASGNTIYF
>TRBV10-2|few|-|15|TRBJ1-4
TGCGCCAGCAGTGAGTGGGAGGGAACTAATGAAAAACTGTTTTTT
CASSEWEGTNEKLFF
>TRBV15|-|-|14|TRBJ1-1
TGTGCCACCAGCAGAGATCACCAACACAGGGAAGCTTTCTTT
CATSRDHQHREAFF
>TRBV30|-|-|13|TRBJ2-3
TGTGCCTGGAGTCTTTCCTACGCAGATACGCAGTATTTT
CAWSLSYADTQYF
>TRBV7-9|-|-|15|TRBJ1-2
TGTGCCAGCAGCTTAGCTGTCTCGGGGGACTATGGCTACACCTTC
CASSLAVSGDYGYTF
>TRBV7-3|-|-|14|TRBJ2-7
TGTGCCAGCAGCTTAGGAGGCAGGGGGGTTAAGCAGTACTTC
CASSLGGRGVKQYF
>TRBV27|-|-|15|TRBJ1-1
TGTGCCAGCAGTTTACAAGGGGGTGGGTACACTGAAGCTTTCTTT
CASSLQGGGYTEAFF
>TRBV5-6|-|-|15|TRBJ1-5
TGTGCCAGCAGCTTGCTAGCTGTGGGGAATCAGCCCCAGCATTTT
CASSLLAVGNQPQHF
>TRBV7-8|-|-|14|TRBJ1-1
TGTGCCAGCAGCTTAAGTGAGGGGGTCGCTGAAGCTTTCTTT
CASSLSEGVAEAFF
>TRBV7-2|-|TRBD1|15|TRBJ1-6
TGTGCCAGCAGCCCCCGTCCCGGGACAGGTTCACCCCTCCACTTT
CASSPRPGTGSPLHF
>TRBV7-3|few|-|16|TRBJ2-3
TGTGCCAGCAGCTTAGGCAGGGGCGGACACTGGGATACGCAGTATTTT
CASSLGRGGHWDTQYF